The present entry profiles one TCR beta chain with its context. This entry comes from a study of patients and donors after allogeneic stem cell transplantation. Trimming cost V 4 bases and J 0 bases; bases outside gene matches: 4. The CDR3 is 15 amino acids. Germline lookup yields CDR1 LGHNA and CDR2 YNFKEQ. TCRdb fed the RT-PCR reads into MiXCR, producing one record per CDR3 protein. The data show about 200,000 distinct CDR3 sequences, more than 35% seen once. Sequenced sample: blood, either unsorted or a sorted T cell fraction (not recorded which). The chain is built from TRBV4-2 and TRBJ2-5; the match to TRBD1 covers 8 bases. This clonotype originated in a human donor who was either an allogeneic HSCT recipient or a stem cell or donor lymphocyte infusion donor (not recorded which). It is not recorded whose cells these are; they may come from a transplant donor. CDR3 protein: CASSPMDRDQETQYF. The CDR3 nucleotides read TGTGCCAGCAGCCCAATGGACAGGGACCAAGAGACCCAGTACTTC.